The clone carrying this T cell receptor beta chain was detected a few times. Its matching antigen is unknown. The whole isolated RNA underwent reverse transcription, so sequencing captured expressed TCRB transcripts. Repertoires were generated with immunoSEQ multiplex PCR, while TCRdb's copy carries only in-frame clones and drops some. The table has under 450,000 clones, over 12% seen once. Averaging around 120 mL, one heparinised blood draw came from each individual donor. The data stem from a study of beta chain features in type 1 diabetes. For the study at large: Examined across all samples were roughly 100 million sorted cells. Broader study findings: The VDJ junctions of type 1 diabetes patients carried fewer insertions and more deletions.

Trimming removed 2 bases from V and 5 bases from J; junction bases left unmatched: 7. The length of the CDR3 is 18 residues. Germline CDR1 and CDR2: LGHNA and YNFKEQ. The sequencing sample was made of naive CD4+ T cells from blood. The genes are TRBV4-2 and TRBJ2-2; the match to TRBD2 covers 14 bases. This clonotype originated in a woman under 30 in good health. CDR3 nucleotides: TGTGCCAGCAGCCAACCTTTCGGACTAGCGGGAGGAACCGGGGAGCTGTTTTTT. Protein: CASSQPFGLAGGTGELFF.